The 32 T cell receptor beta chains listed next were all sequenced from one sample in a study of OX40 agonist ivuxolimab in advanced cancers. Sequenced by immunoSEQ multiplex PCR; TCRdb stores in-frame clones only, minus some. The sample carries about 17,000 clones, 75% to 90% recorded once. The starting material was CD4+ or CD8+ T cells sorted from blood, obtained in a trial of the OX40 agonist ivuxolimab. All receptors derive from an adult with an advanced solid tumor such as melanoma, head and neck, liver or kidney cancer.

The chain has TRBV10-3 and TRBJ2-3; TRBD2 might be the D (7 bases). The length of the CDR3 is 18 residues. Germline V gene data show CDR1 as ENHRY and CDR2 as SYGVKD. The V end was cut by 10 bases, the J end by 2 bases, with 28 bases between. The CDR3 coding sequence is TGTGCCACGCTTAGCGGGCTCTTTAAAGGGGGTTTCACAGATACGCAGTATTTT. Amino acids: CATLSGLFKGGFTDTQYF.

V usage is TRBV7-3 and J usage is TRBJ2-7, with TRBD1 matching over 8 bases. V shed 5 bases and J 6 bases; nucleotides not matched to a gene: 9. Per the germline V gene, CDR1 is SGHTA and CDR2 is FQGTGA. CDR3 length equals 14 residues. The CDR3, as DNA: TGTGCCAGCAGCAGATTGGGACAGGTCGGCGAGCAGTACTTC. Its protein product is CASSRLGQVGEQYF. Full variable domain (outside the CDR3, taken from reference TRBV7-3 and TRBJ2-7): GAGVSQTPSNKVTEKGKYVELRCDPISGHTALYWYRQSLGQGPEFLIYFQGTGAADDSGLPNDRFFAVRPEGSVSTLKIQRTERGDSAVYLCASSRLGQVGEQYFGPGTRLTVT.

The V and J genes are TRBV7-5 and TRBJ2-1; no check of the table's D call, TRBD2, against the DNA was made. TRBV7-5 is marked as a pseudogene. The CDR3 loop spans 17 amino acids. The CDR3 DNA is TGTGCCAGAAGCTTAGCGCTACGGACTAGCGGGAGGCGAACGCAGTTCTTC. Its protein is CARSLALRTSGRRTQFF.

The chain carries TRBV2 and TRBJ2-6; 8 positions match TRBD2. The V and J ends lost 7 bases and 1 base, in that order; junction bases with no gene match: 6. CDR1 is SNHLY and CDR2 is FYNNEI in the germline V gene. The CDR3 extends over 16 amino acids. Written as DNA, the CDR3 is TGTGCCAGCAAGGGGACTAGAGTATCTGGGGCCAACGTCCTGACTTTC. Protein: CASKGTRVSGANVLTF.

This clone is a singleton in its sample. J is TRBJ2-7 and V is TRBV29-1, with D perhaps being TRBD1 or TRBD2 (6 bases each). Germline V lookup: CDR1 SQVTM, CDR2 ANQGSEA. The CDR3 spans 12 residues. The germline V and J ends were trimmed by 7 bases and 0 bases, with 10 bases remaining between them. DNA for the CDR3: TGCAGCGGCGGGGACAACTCCTACGAGCAGTACTTC. Protein sequence: CSGGDNSYEQYF.

The sample holds one count of this clone. At one end the junction does not follow the germline gene, possibly because of a read error. The chain is built from TRBV2 and TRBJ1-5; no clear D gene. The V gene's germline CDR1 is SNHLY and CDR2 FYNNEI. The CDR3 is 9 amino acids. The CDR3 DNA reads TGTGCCAGCAAACAGCCCCAGCATTTT. The encoded protein is CASKQPQHF.

For the CDR3, the DNA is TGTGCCAGCAGAGGGACTGGGGGGTCGGGAAACACCATATATTTT. It yields the protein CASRGTGGSGNTIYF. V is TRBV11-2 and J is TRBJ1-3; D perhaps matches TRBD1 (5 bases). Trimming took off 6 bases at V and 4 bases at J, with 16 bases between the two ends. In germline, CDR1 is SGHAT, CDR2 FQNNGV. The CDR3 extends over 15 amino acids.

This clone occurred once. V and J are TRBV28 and TRBJ1-1; 9 bases are a match to TRBD1. The germline CDR1 and CDR2 sequences are MDHEN and SYDVKM. After removal of 7 bases from V and 1 base from J, the junction contained 7 bases not matched to a gene. The CDR3 totals 15 residues. CDR3 nucleotide sequence: TGTGCCAGCACTTCCGGGGGACAGGGGAACACTGAAGCTTTCTTT. This sequence encodes CASTSGGQGNTEAFF.

With regard to this clone: At one end the junction does not follow the germline gene, possibly because of a read error. J is TRBJ1-5 and V is TRBV18, with D possibly matching TRBD1 (6 bases). Germline V CDR1 and CDR2: KGHSH, LQKENI. This CDR3 comprises 13 residues. The DNA of the CDR3 is TGTGCCAGCTCAGGAGCATCGGGACAAAACGTCCTTTTT. It yields the protein CASSGASGQNVLF. The variable domain in full, completed from reference TRBV18 and TRBJ1-5, reads NAGVMQNPRHLVRRRGQEARLRCSPMKGHSHVYWYRQLPEEGLKFMVYLQKENIIDESGMPKERFSAEFPKEGPSILRIQQVVRGDSAAYFCASSGASGQNVLFGDGTRLSIL.

The chain employs TRBV5-1 and TRBJ1-1, with D possibly being TRBD1 (6 bases). V dropped 7 bases and J dropped 6 bases, with 16 bases sitting between them. Germline assignment: CDR1 SGHRS and CDR2 YFSETQ. The CDR3 totals 13 residues. CDR3: CASRKGEGAEAFF. The CDR3 bases are TGCGCCAGCCGGAAGGGCGAGGGGGCTGAAGCTTTCTTT.

This clone is classed as large. This sequence joins TRBV19 and TRBJ1-1; D ambiguous. The V gene lost 3 bases and the J gene lost 3 bases, with 11 bases spanning the gap. Germline assignment: CDR1 LNHDA and CDR2 SQIVND (reference sequence). This CDR3 region has 14 residues. The CDR3 is CASSMYGVYTEAFF. The CDR3 nucleotides are TGTGCCAGTAGTATGTATGGGGTTTACACTGAAGCTTTCTTT.

V usage is TRBV5-4 and J usage is TRBJ2-7; D is perhaps TRBD1 or TRBD2 (5 bases each). Germline V lookup: CDR1 SGHNT, CDR2 YYREEE (reference sequence). The CDR3 spans 14 residues. V gave up 4 bases and J gave up 3 bases, with 14 bases separating them. The CDR3, as DNA: TGTGCCAGCAGCCCGGGGCGGTCGGACTACGAGCAGTACTTC. As protein: CASSPGRSDYEQYF.

The CDR3 spells CASSTAGTGNTEAFF. CDR3 coding DNA: TGTGCCAGCAGCACCGCCGGGACCGGTAACACTGAAGCTTTCTTT. The gene calls are TRBV5-5 and TRBJ1-1; TRBD1 is a possible D gene (5 bases). Trimming took 4 bases from V and 2 from J, leaving 15 bases between them. This CDR3 contains 15 residues. Looked up from germline, CDR1 is SGHKS and CDR2 is YYEKEE (reference sequence).

The CDR3 region is CASSLLPSGSSYEQYF. As DNA, the CDR3 is TGTGCCAGCAGCTTACTCCCTAGCGGGAGCTCCTACGAGCAGTACTTC. V gene TRBV11-2 combines with J gene TRBJ2-7, with 10 bases lining up with TRBD2. The germline V gene encodes CDR1 SGHAT and CDR2 FQNNGV. V dropped 2 bases and J dropped 0; count of bases not matched to a gene: 4. The CDR3 spans 16 residues.

Remarks on this clone: The sample contains more than one DNA sequence encoding this CDR3. The V and J genes are TRBV10-3 and TRBJ2-1; maybe TRBD1 (6 bases). The V gene lost 4 bases and the J gene lost 8 bases, with 18 bases spanning the gap. The CDR3 contains 15 residues. The germline gives CDR1 ENHRY, CDR2 SYGVKD. This CDR3 is CAISVKQGRSDEQFF. In nucleotides, the CDR3 is TGTGCCATCAGTGTAAAACAGGGTCGGTCTGATGAGCAGTTCTTC.

This clone has just one count. The J gene is TRBJ2-5, the V gene TRBV11-2, with a weak D call TRBD2 (6 bases). The J call could be wrong; TRBJ2-7 is a better fit for the DNA end. Germline CDR1 SGHAT, CDR2 FQNNGV. The CDR3 extends over 16 amino acids. The CDR3 DNA is TGTGCCAGCAGCTTACCGGGGGTCATGACGCCCTACGAGCAGTACTTC. It yields the protein CASSLPGVMTPYEQYF.

This clone was recorded a few times. The CDR3 sequence: CASSSKAGSLAYEQYF. The CDR3 DNA sequence: TGTGCCAGCAGCTCCAAAGCAGGGTCTTTAGCCTACGAGCAGTACTTC. V is TRBV7-8 and J is TRBJ2-7; a possible D gene is TRBD1 (5 bases). Germline CDR1 and CDR2: SGHVS and FQNEAQ. Trimming took 4 bases from V and 2 from J, leaving 18 bases between them. This CDR3 is built from 16 residues. Drawing the rest from reference TRBV7-8 and TRBJ2-7, the complete variable domain is GAGVSQSPRYKVAKRGQDVALRCDPISGHVSLFWYQQALGQGPEFLTYFQNEAQLDKSGLPSDRFFAERPEGSVSTLKIQRTQQEDSAVYLCASSSKAGSLAYEQYFGPGTRLTVT.

The V call is TRBV5-1, the J call TRBJ2-7; D remains ambiguous. The CDR3 has 11 residues. Germline V lookup: CDR1 SGHRS, CDR2 YFSETQ. Trimming stripped 4 bases from V and 6 bases from J, with 8 bases between. CDR3 in amino acids: CASSRLCEQYF. The CDR3 nucleotides are TGCGCCAGCAGCCGGCTATGCGAGCAGTACTTC.

The chain uses TRBV28 and TRBJ1-5, with 7 bases lining up with TRBD1. J gave up 7 bases and V 4 bases, and 7 bases lay outside the gene matches. Germline V gene data show CDR1 as MDHEN and CDR2 as SYDVKM. This CDR3 is 14 amino acids long. The CDR3 nucleotides are TGTGCCAGCAGTTCGGGACAGACTACCCAGCCCCAGCATTTT. This sequence encodes CASSSGQTTQPQHF.

The genes are TRBV2 and TRBJ2-7; 7 nucleotides agree with TRBD1. With V trimmed by 5 bases and J by 4 bases, 5 bases remained unmatched. The CDR3 loop spans 13 amino acids. Germline CDR1 is SNHLY and CDR2 is FYNNEI. CDR3 DNA sequence: TGTGCCAGCAGTTACAGGGGTGATTACGAGCAGTACTTC. The encoded protein is CASSYRGDYEQYF.

The rearrangement joins TRBV2 to TRBJ1-5; 10 bases are shared with TRBD1. With 9 bases clipped from V and 3 bases from J, the junction kept 5 bases outside the gene matches. CDR3 length: 14 residues. Germline assignment: CDR1 SNHLY and CDR2 FYNNEI. The CDR3, as DNA: TGTGCCAGTCGGACAGGGGGGGTCAATCAGCCCCAGCATTTT. It translates to CASRTGGVNQPQHF.

The chain joins TRBV4-1 to TRBJ2-7; TRBD2 matches 11 bases. CDR3 size: 16 residues. Germline values: CDR1 MGHRA, CDR2 YSYEKL. Unmatched junction bases numbered 5, after V lost 0 bases and J lost 4 bases. CDR3 sequence reads: CASSQDTSGSSYEQYF. The CDR3 DNA reads as TGCGCCAGCAGCCAAGATACTAGCGGGAGCTCGTACGAGCAGTACTTC.

The chain carries TRBV5-8 and TRBJ2-5; D possibly matches TRBD1 or TRBD2 (5 bases each). The tail of the sequence fits TRBJ2-7 better, so the J call may be wrong. Germline-derived CDR1 and CDR2 are SGHTS and YDEGEE. The length of the CDR3 is 16 residues. The CDR3 reads CASSPPTGRHSYEQYF. CDR3 in DNA: TGTGCCAGCAGCCCACCAACGGGACGTCACTCCTACGAGCAGTACTTC.

This chain links TRBV6-6 with TRBJ1-3; D not certain. There are 14 residues in the CDR3. V lost 6 bases and J 4 bases, leaving 13 bases between the germline ends. Germline lookup yields CDR1 MNHNY and CDR2 SVGAGI (reference sequence). Written as DNA, the CDR3 is TGTGCCAGCAGACCCACGGGGATCGGAAACACCATATATTTT. This gives the protein CASRPTGIGNTIYF.

The chain joins TRBV19 to TRBJ2-2; the D call may be TRBD1 or TRBD2 (5 bases each). Germline V gene lookup returns CDR1 LNHDA and CDR2 SQIVND (reference sequence). The CDR3 runs 13 residues. Deletions cut 7 bases from V and 4 bases from J, with 10 bases between. In nucleotides, the CDR3 is TGTGCCAGTACCCCCGGGGCCACCGGGGAGCTGTTTTTT. This codes for CASTPGATGELFF.

The chain uses TRBV4-3 and TRBJ2-7; D may be TRBD1 (6 bases). Germline values: CDR1 LGHNA, CDR2 YSLEER. This CDR3 contains 14 residues. The germline V and J ends were trimmed by 1 base and 3 bases, with 10 bases remaining between them. The CDR3 DNA reads TGCGCCAGCAGCCAAGCAGGCAGGGGCTACGAGCAGTACTTC. Amino acid sequence: CASSQAGRGYEQYF.

This clone was found once. The CDR3 DNA reads TGTGCCAGCAGCGGACAGCAGAATCAGCCCCAGCATTTT. Translation gives CASSGQQNQPQHF. The chain uses TRBV6-5 and TRBJ1-5, with a possible D match to TRBD1 (6 bases). V was trimmed by 6 bases and J by 4 bases, leaving 10 bases between them. Germline-derived CDR1 and CDR2 are MNHEY and SVGAGI. The CDR3 is made up of 13 amino acids.

The chain joins TRBV9 to TRBJ2-5, with 16 bases fitting TRBD2. This CDR3 has 18 amino acids. The J segment lost 5 bases and the V segment lost 2 bases, leaving 9 bases of the junction unmatched. CDR1 is SGDLS and CDR2 is YYNGEE in the germline V gene. CDR3 DNA: TGTGCCAGCAGCGTGGGACCGGGACTAGCGGGAGGGGGGGAGACCCAGTACTTC. As protein: CASSVGPGLAGGGETQYF.

This chain connects TRBV25-1 to TRBJ2-7; D remains ambiguous. Germline-derived CDR1 and CDR2 are MGHDK and SYGVNS. The ends were cut back, 4 bases at V and 3 bases at J, with 4 bases in the middle. The CDR3 spans 11 residues. CDR3 nucleotides: TGTGCCAGCAGTGTTTTCTACGAGCAGTACTTC. It is translated as CASSVFYEQYF.

A few counts support this clone. The chain joins TRBV7-3 to TRBJ2-2; D is ambiguous. Per germline, CDR1 SGHTA and CDR2 FQGTGA. This CDR3 is 13 amino acids long. Trimming left V 4 bases short and J 6 bases short, with 9 bases between. For the CDR3, the DNA is TGTGCCAGCAGCTCATCTATGGCCGGGGAGCTGTTTTTT. This translates into CASSSSMAGELFF.

The V gene is TRBV27, the J gene TRBJ1-1, with D maybe TRBD1 (5 bases). CDR3 length: 15 amino acids. CDR1 is MNHEY and CDR2 is SMNVEV in the germline V gene (reference sequence). Trimming left V 6 bases short and J 0 bases short, with 14 bases between. The CDR3 DNA reads TGTGCCAGCAGGGAAACAGACAGAATGAACACTGAAGCTTTCTTT. Translating gives CASRETDRMNTEAFF.

The chain joins TRBV11-2 to TRBJ2-5, with unresolved D. The J call may be faulty, since TRBJ2-7 better matches the DNA end. Germline-derived CDR1 and CDR2 are SGHAT and FQNNGV. The CDR3 extends over 12 amino acids. For the CDR3, the DNA is TGTGCCACCGGACCGAAGGCCTACGAGCAGTACTTC. Translating it yields CATGPKAYEQYF.